This entry concerns a single T cell receptor (beta chain). Its antigen is undetermined. 13 Jbeta primers and 60 Vbeta primers were used for the PCR. The assay was immunoSEQ multiplex PCR, and TCRdb's table has in-frame clones only and misses some. This sample has around 140,000 clones; around nine tenths occur once, and the top ten carry roughly 5.2%. The sample comes from a study of cytomegalovirus exposure and HLA in healthy donors. Trimming at V came to 3 bases and at J to 4 bases, leaving 4 bases not matched to a gene. Germline assignment: CDR1 LGHNA and CDR2 YNFKEQ. This CDR3 is 16 amino acids long. Study-level results: Across HLA loci, a later analysis found differing TCR association rates, with DRB1 most and HLA-C fewest. Common viral pathogens seemed to be connected with several of the most significant clusters, according to a later analysis. Across donors, sequencing depth was assumed by presence/absence analyses to be roughly uniform.

The gene calls are TRBV4-2 and TRBJ2-2, with 11 bases aligning to TRBD2. The origin of this receptor is a young woman in good health and CMV-seronegative. Specimen: PBMCs. CDR3 bases: TGTGCCAGCAGCCAGACAGGACTAGCGGGCACCGGGGAGCTGTTTTTT. Amino acids: CASSQTGLAGTGELFF.